These 18 T cell receptor beta chains came from one sample sequenced in a study of molecular identifiers for immune sequencing clone quantification. A single record per CDR3 protein comes from TCRdb applying MiXCR to the PCR reads. The sample includes about half a million distinct CDR3 sequences, about 21% of them seen just once. Material: naive CD8+ T cells from blood, with Jurkat cell RNA spiked in. The subset was: FACS-sorted CD8+CD4-CCR7+CD45RA+ naive T cells. The receptor source for this set is a human donor in good health. Some libraries in this study had Jurkat cell RNA spiked in.

The rearrangement joins TRBV7-2 to TRBJ2-7; D remains unclear. Germline V gene sequence: CDR1 SGHTA, CDR2 FQGNSA. V was cut by 2 bases and J by 0 bases, with 8 bases left in between. CDR3 length: 14 amino acids. Written as DNA, the CDR3 is TGTGCCAGCAGCTTATCAGTGGGCTCCTACGAGCAGTACTTC. Its translation: CASSLSVGSYEQYF.

This clonotype has a count of ten or more. V usage is TRBV5-4 and J usage is TRBJ2-3, with D perhaps matching TRBD2 (6 bases). The germline V gene encodes CDR1 SGHNT and CDR2 YYREEE (reference sequence). Trimming took 0 bases from V and 2 from J, leaving 10 bases between them. There are 15 residues in the CDR3. This CDR3 is CASSLAGLPTDTQYF. CDR3 nucleotide sequence: TGTGCCAGCAGCTTGGCGGGACTCCCCACAGATACGCAGTATTTT.

This clonotype was detected many times. CDR3 bases: TGTGCCAGCAGCTTAGTTCCAGGGACAGGGGGCGACGAGCAGTACTTC. It is translated as CASSLVPGTGGDEQYF. The chain employs TRBV7-9 and TRBJ2-7, with 12 positions matching TRBD1. The germline V gene has CDR1 SEHNR and CDR2 FQNEAQ (reference sequence). The CDR3 loop spans 16 amino acids. J gave up 5 bases and V 1 base, and 6 bases lay outside the gene matches.

V gene TRBV30 combines with J gene TRBJ1-1; perhaps TRBD1 as D (5 bases). This CDR3 is 14 amino acids long. V gave up 4 bases and J gave up 2 bases, with 14 bases separating them. CDR1 and CDR2 (germline): GTSNPN, SVGIG (reference sequence). In DNA form, the CDR3 reads TGTGCCTGGACCCTACGGGACCGAAACACTGAAGCTTTCTTT. Protein sequence: CAWTLRDRNTEAFF.

This clonotype appeared many times. The rearrangement uses TRBV2 and TRBJ2-7; 7 bases match TRBD2. The CDR3 totals 15 residues. V was pared by 6 bases and J by 0 bases, with 8 bases of the junction left unmatched. The germline V gene has CDR1 SNHLY and CDR2 FYNNEI. CDR3 nucleotides: TGTGCCAGCAGCGCCCATGGGACTAACTCCTACGAGCAGTACTTC. Its translation is CASSAHGTNSYEQYF.

The chain links TRBV2 to TRBJ1-4; the D gene is possibly TRBD1 (6 bases). CDR1 and CDR2 from the germline V gene are SNHLY and FYNNEI. This CDR3 region has 14 residues. Trimming left V 1 base short and J 8 bases short, with 11 bases between. The CDR3 loop reads CASSEVGTQEKLFF. The CDR3 DNA is TGTGCCAGCAGTGAAGTCGGGACACAAGAAAAACTGTTTTTT.

This rearrangement joins TRBV7-9 to TRBJ1-4; possibly TRBD1 for D (5 bases). The CDR3 totals 16 residues. The V end lost 3 bases, the J end lost 6 bases, and 17 bases lay between the germline ends. Germline CDR1 and CDR2: SEHNR and FQNEAQ (reference sequence). CDR3 bases: TGTGCCAGCAGCTTCCCCCGGGGGGGTAAGGATGAAAAACTGTTTTTT. Its protein product is CASSFPRGGKDEKLFF.

CDR3: CASTRDRVNEQYF. CDR3 in DNA: TGTGCCAGCACCCGGGACAGGGTGAACGAGCAGTACTTC. J is TRBJ2-7 and V is TRBV12-3 or TRBV12-4; 9 bases agree with TRBD1. CDR3 length: 13 amino acids. J was trimmed by 5 bases and V by 7 bases; bases with no gene match: 6.

A few counts support this clonotype. This sequence joins TRBV7-2 and TRBJ1-3; 7 bases line up with TRBD1. CDR3 size: 14 residues. Looked up from germline, CDR1 is SGHTA and CDR2 is FQGNSA. Trimming took 5 bases from V and 4 from J; bases not matched to a gene: 5. DNA of the CDR3: TGTGCCAGCAGCCCCGGGACAGACGGAAACACCATATATTTT. Its protein product is CASSPGTDGNTIYF.

The V gene is TRBV2, the J gene TRBJ2-1; 9 positions agree with TRBD2. CDR3 length equals 16 residues. J lost 0 bases, V lost 2 bases, and 2 bases had no gene match. Germline V lookup: CDR1 SNHLY, CDR2 FYNNEI. The CDR3 nucleotides are TGTGCCAGCAGTGAAAGTAGCGGGAGCTCCTACAATGAGCAGTTCTTC. Protein product: CASSESSGSSYNEQFF.

As regards this clonotype: A read error may be the cause here, since a much bigger clone is one base away. The V gene is TRBV4-3, the J gene TRBJ1-1, with unresolved D. Trimming left V 8 bases short and J 7 bases short, with 17 bases between. From germline, CDR1 is LGHNA and CDR2 YSLEER. The CDR3 is 13 amino acids. The CDR3 here is CASRSNPTNEAFF. DNA of the CDR3: TGCGCCAGCCGCAGTAATCCTACGAATGAAGCTTTCTTT.

A word on this clonotype: A clone one base away is much larger, so this may be a read error. The V gene is TRBV11-2, the J gene TRBJ2-5; the D gene is possibly TRBD1 (5 bases). The CDR3 length is 15 residues. The ends were cut back, 4 bases at V and 4 bases at J, with 16 bases in the middle. Germline CDR1 is SGHAT and CDR2 is FQNNGV. The CDR3 is CASSSFTDSRETQYF. Written as DNA, the CDR3 is TGTGCCAGCAGCTCTTTTACCGACAGTAGAGAGACCCAGTACTTC.

This clonotype has at least ten counts. The gene calls are TRBV6-2 or TRBV6-3 and TRBJ2-2, with D maybe TRBD2 (6 bases). Trimming stripped 7 bases from V and 4 bases from J, with 19 bases between. This CDR3 region has 16 residues. Germline values: CDR1 MNHEY, CDR2 SVGEGT. Written as DNA, the CDR3 is TGTGCCAGCACCTACCCCCCGGGGGACGGCACCGGGGAGCTGTTTTTT. Residues: CASTYPPGDGTGELFF.

As concerns this clonotype: A single base separates this from a much larger clone, so it may be a read error. The V and J genes are TRBV5-1 and TRBJ2-3, with D perhaps TRBD1 (6 bases). Germline CDR1 and CDR2: SGHRS and YFSETQ. Trimming cost V 2 bases and J 1 base, with 17 bases left between them. This CDR3 contains 17 residues. The CDR3 nucleotides read TGCGCCAGCAGCTTAGACAGGAATATTTTAGGCACAGATACGCAGTATTTT. Protein: CASSLDRNILGTDTQYF.

This clonotype occurred many times. The chain is built from TRBV15 and TRBJ1-1, with D unresolved. V was trimmed by 1 base and J by 5 bases, leaving 8 bases between them. Germline CDR1 is LNHNV and CDR2 is YYDKDF (reference sequence). CDR3 length: 13 amino acids. Here the CDR3 reads CATSRASGTEAFF. In DNA form, the CDR3 reads TGTGCCACCAGCAGAGCATCGGGGACTGAAGCTTTCTTT.

Regarding this clonotype: A much larger clone differs from this one at a single base, so this may be a read error. The CDR3 DNA reads as TGCGCCAGCGGCCCAAACCCGAACACTGAAGCTTTCTTT. It yields the protein CASGPNPNTEAFF. The V and J genes are TRBV5-1 and TRBJ1-1; D unresolved. The CDR3 sequence is 13 residues long. Per the germline V gene, CDR1 is SGHRS and CDR2 is YFSETQ. Trimming stripped 7 bases from V and 1 base from J, with 11 bases between.

On this clonotype itself: No conserved phenylalanine or tryptophan is present at the end of the CDR3, so a read error is the likely explanation. This chain connects TRBV4-3 to TRBJ2-7; D is perhaps TRBD1 (6 bases). Germline CDR1 is LGHNA and CDR2 is YSLEER. CDR3 length: 16 amino acids. Trimming removed 3 bases from V and 3 bases from J, with 18 bases in between. The CDR3 DNA follows: TGCGCCAGCAGCCATGATCCAGGGGCGCCCTACTACGAGCAGTACCTC. As protein: CASSHDPGAPYYEQYL.

On this clonotype: One base away lies a much larger clone, so this may be a sequencing read error. CDR3 protein: CASGQTLQLNTEAFF. The CDR3 DNA reads TGTGCCAGCGGCCAAACATTGCAGCTGAACACTGAAGCTTTCTTT. The chain is built from TRBV3-1 and TRBJ1-1; D unresolved. Per germline, CDR1 LGHDT and CDR2 YNNKEL (reference sequence). CDR3 length equals 15 residues.